This T cell receptor beta chain is drawn from a study of CD8+ T cells in alopecia areata. This clone came up once. Antigen: not known. Study-wide results and limits: One nonresponder leaves baseline CD8+ expansion's link to response uncertain.

It was cDNA, reverse transcribed from extracted RNA, that served as the sequencing template. Sequencing used immunoSEQ multiplex PCR; TCRdb keeps in-frame clones, though not all of them. This sample carries over 95,000 clones, around 55% of them seen once, and the ten largest clones take roughly a sixth. There are 16 residues in the CDR3. The V gene end was trimmed by 0 bases and the J gene end by 4 bases; junction bases not matched to a gene: 8. From germline, CDR1 is MGHRA and CDR2 YSYEKL. The treatment is: oral pan-JAK inhibitor, 5-10 mg twice daily. Peripheral blood, together with lesional scalp punch biopsies, was collected from alopecia areata patients.

The receptor's source is a human donor with alopecia areata. Sequenced here: CD8+ T cells sorted from blood, sampled at week 4, from a patient treated with tofacitinib. V gene TRBV4-1 combines with J gene TRBJ2-5; TRBD2 matches 7 bases. In nucleotides, the CDR3 is TGCGCCAGCAGCCAAGATATTGCAGCGGGGAGAGAGACCCAGTACTTC. Its protein is CASSQDIAAGRETQYF.